This TCR beta chain was recovered during a study of Graves' ophthalmopathy and Graves' hyperthyroidism. Note on this clonotype: Given a much more abundant clone one base away, this may be a read error. This likely comes from a read error, as the CDR3 has no conserved phenylalanine or tryptophan at its end.

Amplified material comprised TCR beta CDR3 regions derived from RNA transcripts. RT-PCR with HTBI primers came first, then second-round multiplex PCR. TCRdb redid the calling of the multiplex PCR reads with MiXCR, one entry per CDR3 protein. The table has hundreds of thousands of distinct CDR3 sequences, less than 20% seen once; the top ten hold 5.5% to 8%. Germline V gene lookup returns CDR1 SGHRS and CDR2 YFSETQ. Trimming left V 4 bases short and J 4 bases short, with 11 bases between. CDR3 size: 13 residues. Stable hyperthyroidism meant no progression to ophthalmopathy within 18 months of follow-up. What supplied the PBMCs was more than 7.5 ml of fresh peripheral blood.

Sequenced: peripheral blood. This rearrangement joins TRBV5-1 to TRBJ1-2; unclear D gene. This receptor was taken from a woman aged 18 to 35 with stable Graves' hyperthyroidism. CDR3 sequence: CASSGKDRYGYTY. The CDR3 region has the DNA TGCGCCAGCAGCGGAAAGGACCGCTATGGCTACACCTAC.